Listed below are T cell receptor beta chains from one sample, sequenced in a study of blood T cell repertoires in COVID-19. Profiling relied on immunoSEQ multiplex PCR, and the TCRdb table lists in-frame clones only, not all of them. This sample carries around 180,000 clones, 70% to 90% of them seen once, and the ten largest clones take about 2%. The sequenced sample consisted of peripheral blood. These receptors were collected from a man aged 65 to 79 with active or convalescent COVID-19. Each CDR3 is given with its conserved first and last residue. The order of the fields is D gene, clone size, J gene, V gene, CDR3 DNA, CDR3 protein. The D gene is left open where the match is weak. Only part of the rows carry a size: once, few, many, or a class if the clone is expanded.

D: TRBD2
size: NA
J: TRBJ2-3
V: TRBV6-2/TRBV6-3
DNA: TGTGCCAGCAGCTTCCCGGGGGGGAGCACAGATACGCAGTATTTT
CDR3: CASSFPGGSTDTQYF

D: TRBD1
size: few
J: TRBJ1-6
V: TRBV27
DNA: TGTGCCAGCAGACTTTACACCCTGACAGGGGGCATGAATTCACCCCTCCACTTT
CDR3: CASRLYTLTGGMNSPLHF

D: TRBD1
size: NA
J: TRBJ1-5
V: TRBV6-6
DNA: TGTGCCAGCAGTCGTAGTCACCGGGACAGCCGAAGGACTAATCAGCCCCAGCATTTT
CDR3: CASSRSHRDSRRTNQPQHF

D: NA
size: NA
J: TRBJ1-6
V: TRBV5-5
DNA: TGTGCCAGCAGCTTGAGCCCAGGGGCGCTTAATTCACCCCTCCACTTT
CDR3: CASSLSPGALNSPLHF

D: TRBD2
size: NA
J: TRBJ2-3
V: TRBV29-1
DNA: TGCAGCGTTGATGGCGGACTAGCGGGAAGCACAGATACGCAGTATTTT
CDR3: CSVDGGLAGSTDTQYF

D: NA
size: NA
J: TRBJ2-3
V: TRBV27
DNA: TGTGCCAGCAGTTTCTGGCGCACAGATACGCAGTATTTT
CDR3: CASSFWRTDTQYF

D: NA
size: NA
J: TRBJ2-3
V: TRBV7-2
DNA: TGTGCCAGCAGCTTAAAGATGCGGCCATACACAGATACGCAGTATTTT
CDR3: CASSLKMRPYTDTQYF

D: TRBD1
size: NA
J: TRBJ1-4
V: TRBV5-4
DNA: TGTGCCAGCAGCTTACAGGGGGCTGAAAAACTGTTTTTT
CDR3: CASSLQGAEKLFF

D: TRBD1
size: few
J: TRBJ1-2
V: TRBV6-5
DNA: TGTGCCAGCAGTTACTCGGCCAGGGGGAACGATGGCTACACCTTC
CDR3: CASSYSARGNDGYTF

D: TRBD1
size: NA
J: TRBJ1-5
V: TRBV28
DNA: TGTGCCAGCAGTTTATTCCAGGCGAGGGGGCTAGGGCCCCAGCATTTT
CDR3: CASSLFQARGLGPQHF

D: NA
size: NA
J: TRBJ1-1
V: TRBV5-1
DNA: TGCGCCAGCAGCTTGGGGGCAGGGCTGAACACTGAAGCTTTCTTT
CDR3: CASSLGAGLNTEAFF

D: NA
size: NA
J: TRBJ2-3
V: TRBV19
DNA: TGTGCCAGTAGTATCGCTGGACACCGCACAGATACGCAGTATTTT
CDR3: CASSIAGHRTDTQYF

D: NA
size: NA
J: TRBJ1-5
V: TRBV6-2/TRBV6-3
DNA: TGTGCCAGCAGCCATCTCAGGGATTCTTGGCCCCAGCATTTT
CDR3: CASSHLRDSWPQHF

D: TRBD1
size: NA
J: TRBJ1-5
V: TRBV19
DNA: TGTGCCAGTAGTGATAGGACAGGGGGAACCGCTTTTTGGCCCCAGCATTTT
CDR3: CASSDRTGGTAFWPQHF

D: TRBD2
size: NA
J: TRBJ2-2
V: TRBV24-1
DNA: TGTGCCACCAGTGATTTCGGACTAGCGAACACCGGGGAGCTGTTTTTT
CDR3: CATSDFGLANTGELFF

D: TRBD1
size: NA
J: TRBJ2-1
V: TRBV6-2/TRBV6-3
DNA: TGTGCCAGCAGTCGAAACTTCGGGACAGGGGTCAATGAGCAGTTCTTC
CDR3: CASSRNFGTGVNEQFF

D: NA
size: NA
J: TRBJ1-1
V: TRBV6-6
DNA: TGTGCCAGCAGTCAATACAGAGACAGTGAAGCTTTCTTT
CDR3: CASSQYRDSEAFF

D: NA
size: NA
J: TRBJ2-1
V: TRBV5-1
DNA: TGCGCCAGCAGCCGGTATCGCCGAAGCTCCTACAATGAGCAGTTCTTC
CDR3: CASSRYRRSSYNEQFF

D: TRBD1
size: NA
J: TRBJ1-5
V: TRBV6-2/TRBV6-3
DNA: TGTGCCAGCAGTTACGGACAGGGGGCAGGCAATCAGCCCCAGCATTTT
CDR3: CASSYGQGAGNQPQHF

D: TRBD1
size: once
J: TRBJ1-5
V: TRBV18
DNA: TGTGCCAGCTCACCTACAGGGGACTATCAGCCCCAGCATTTT
CDR3: CASSPTGDYQPQHF

D: NA
size: NA
J: TRBJ1-1
V: TRBV10-3
DNA: TGTGCCACCTCGAGGGTCGGCACTGAAGCTTTCTTT
CDR3: CATSRVGTEAFF

D: NA
size: once
J: TRBJ2-3
V: TRBV4-3
DNA: TGCGCCAGCAGCCAGGGCCTAGCGAACACAGATACGCAGTATTTT
CDR3: CASSQGLANTDTQYF

D: NA
size: once
J: TRBJ2-7
V: TRBV15
DNA: TGTGCCACCAGCAGTATACAGGGCACGCGACAGTACTTC
CDR3: CATSSIQGTRQYF

D: TRBD2
size: NA
J: TRBJ2-4
V: TRBV11-2
DNA: TGTGCCAGCAGCTTAGGCGTACTAGCGGGAGCCAAAAACATTCAGTACTTC
CDR3: CASSLGVLAGAKNIQYF

D: NA
size: NA
J: TRBJ2-5
V: TRBV6-2/TRBV6-3
DNA: TGTGCCAGCAGTCTTCCATCGGGGGGCGTCACTGAGACCCAGTACTTC
CDR3: CASSLPSGGVTETQYF

D: TRBD1
size: NA
J: TRBJ2-4
V: TRBV6-1
DNA: TGTGCCAGCAGTGTTGACAGGGCACTAGCCAAAAACATTCAGTACTTC
CDR3: CASSVDRALAKNIQYF

D: TRBD2
size: NA
J: TRBJ2-1
V: TRBV6-2/TRBV6-3
DNA: TGTGCCAGCAGTTACACACTAGCGAATGAGCAGTTCTTC
CDR3: CASSYTLANEQFF

D: TRBD2
size: few
J: TRBJ2-7
V: TRBV11-2
DNA: TGTGCCAGCAGTCGGACTAGCGGTGGGAGACCCTCTCACTACGAGCAGTACTTC
CDR3: CASSRTSGGRPSHYEQYF

D: TRBD1
size: NA
J: TRBJ1-1
V: TRBV19
DNA: TGTGCCAGTAGTATAGGCCCAGGGGGAGGCACTGAAGCTTTCTTT
CDR3: CASSIGPGGGTEAFF

D: NA
size: NA
J: TRBJ1-6
V: TRBV10-3
DNA: TGTGCCATCAGTGAGTTTTCAGGGAATTCACCCCTCCACTTT
CDR3: CAISEFSGNSPLHF

D: TRBD2
size: NA
J: TRBJ2-2
V: TRBV6-2/TRBV6-3
DNA: TGTGCCAGCAGCCCTCGGACTAGCGTTAACACCGGGGAGCTGTTTTTT
CDR3: CASSPRTSVNTGELFF

D: NA
size: NA
J: TRBJ1-2
V: TRBV7-9
DNA: TGTGCCAGCAGCTTACCGGACAGTCCAGGCAGTTATGGCTACACCTTC
CDR3: CASSLPDSPGSYGYTF

D: NA
size: NA
J: TRBJ1-3
V: TRBV4-1
DNA: TGCGCCAGCAGCCAAGATGTCGGGTTTGGAAACACCATATATTTT
CDR3: CASSQDVGFGNTIYF

D: NA
size: NA
J: TRBJ1-1
V: TRBV7-9
DNA: TGTGCCAGCAGCTTACTGGCGGGATTAGCTGAAGCTTTCTTT
CDR3: CASSLLAGLAEAFF

D: TRBD2
size: once
J: TRBJ2-3
V: TRBV28
DNA: TGTGCCAGCAATAGCGGGAGCACAGATACGCAGTATTTT
CDR3: CASNSGSTDTQYF

D: TRBD1
size: NA
J: TRBJ1-3
V: TRBV5-1
DNA: TGCGCCAGCAGCTTACAACAGGGGGCTGGAAACACCATATATTTT
CDR3: CASSLQQGAGNTIYF

D: NA
size: NA
J: TRBJ2-7
V: TRBV7-8
DNA: TGTGCCAGCAGCTTAGCGGGCGATTCCTACGAGCAGTACTTC
CDR3: CASSLAGDSYEQYF

D: NA
size: NA
J: TRBJ1-5
V: TRBV6-5
DNA: TGTGCCAGCAGTTACGGCCAATTCCAGCCCCAGCATTTT
CDR3: CASSYGQFQPQHF

D: TRBD1
size: once
J: TRBJ1-6
V: TRBV11-2
DNA: TGTGCCAGCAGCGCCCTACAGGGGACGAATTCACCCCTCCACTTT
CDR3: CASSALQGTNSPLHF

D: NA
size: NA
J: TRBJ1-2
V: TRBV19
DNA: TGTGCCAGTAGTACGGGAGGACTCTATGGCTACACCTTC
CDR3: CASSTGGLYGYTF

D: TRBD1
size: NA
J: TRBJ1-2
V: TRBV19
DNA: TGTGCCAGTAGTATAAATGGACAGGGACTCAACTATGGCTACACCTTC
CDR3: CASSINGQGLNYGYTF

D: NA
size: NA
J: TRBJ1-5
V: TRBV15
DNA: TGTGCCACCAGCAGAGATCTCGGGGAGCCCCAGCATTTT
CDR3: CATSRDLGEPQHF

D: NA
size: NA
J: TRBJ1-1
V: TRBV6-5
DNA: TGTGCCAGCACCCCTAGCCCTGCGAACACTGAAGCTTTCTTT
CDR3: CASTPSPANTEAFF

D: NA
size: NA
J: TRBJ1-2
V: TRBV3-1/TRBV3-2
DNA: TGTGCCAGCAGCCAAGATTGGGGGGGTAGCTATGGCTACACCTTC
CDR3: CASSQDWGGSYGYTF